This T cell receptor beta chain was obtained from a study of early T cells in non-severe SARS-CoV-2 infection. Study-wide context: Sequencing was performed on bulk RNA from unsorted whole blood, leaving chains unpaired.

V shed 5 bases, J shed 5 bases, and the junction held 13 bases outside the gene matches. This CDR3 spans 17 amino acids. Germline-derived CDR1 and CDR2 are MNHEY and SVGEGT. Unique molecular identifiers were attached to individual cDNA molecules. Using its own MiXCR run on the 5' RACE reads, TCRdb lists one record per CDR3 protein. The sample lists approximately 70,000 distinct CDR3 sequences, about 9% occurring once. The chain links TRBV6-2 or TRBV6-3 to TRBJ2-3, with 10 positions matching TRBD2. The receptor was isolated from an adult who was a healthcare worker with PCR-confirmed SARS-CoV-2 infection or an uninfected control (not recorded which). The input for sequencing was whole blood, taken at baseline. The CDR3 sequence is CASSKRAGGPIGDTQYF. CDR3 bases: TGTGCCAGCAGTAAGCGAGCGGGAGGGCCGATTGGAGATACGCAGTATTTT.